This T cell receptor beta chain stems from a study of PD-1 blockade in classical Hodgkin lymphoma. Study-wide context: Nivolumab was given intravenously to patients at 3 mg/kg every 2 weeks.

Germline lookup yields CDR1 LNHDA and CDR2 SQIVND (reference sequence). The CDR3 spans 17 residues. With 1 base removed from V and 0 bases from J, the gap between germline ends came to 10 bases. The repertoire was sequenced with immunoSEQ multiplex PCR; TCRdb's copy has only in-frame clones and lacks some. The sample records nearly 55,000 clones, more than 65% being singletons. After autologous stem cell transplantation all patients relapsed, and prior brentuximab vedotin exposure differed between cohorts. The sample here was peripheral blood mononuclear cells (PBMCs), taken at baseline. The V and J genes are TRBV19 and TRBJ2-6; no firm D call. The clonotype originates from a human donor with classical Hodgkin lymphoma. CDR3 sequence: CASSIVLVPSGANVLTF. Written as DNA, the CDR3 is TGTGCCAGTAGTATAGTCTTGGTTCCCTCTGGGGCCAACGTCCTGACTTTC. Looking up the rest from reference TRBV19 and TRBJ2-6 gives the full variable domain: DGGITQSPKYLFRKEGQNVTLSCEQNLNHDAMYWYRQDPGQGLRLIYYSQIVNDFQKGDIAEGYSVSREKKESFPLTVTSAQKNPTAFYLCASSIVLVPSGANVLTFGAGSRLTVL.